This T cell receptor (beta chain) was documented in a study of blood T cell repertoires in COVID-19. Overall study context: Acute and convalescent COVID-19 samples came from the United States, Italy and Spain. PBMCs, B-cell-depleted T cells, or T cells were the source of the cDNA or gDNA that made up the material.

In the study's own analysis: Estimation of nucleated cell counts was performed using reference gene primer amplification. Clones were sequenced by immunoSEQ multiplex PCR, and TCRdb holds only the in-frame ones, with some missing. V and J calls and clone size follow that table, whereas D and trimming were derived from the DNA. This sample has about 41,000 clones; approximately 82% occur once, and the top ten carry around 40%. The length of the CDR3 is 15 residues. The sequence was obtained from a woman aged 80 or over with acute or convalescent COVID-19. V and J are TRBV21-1 and TRBJ1-5. TRBV21-1 constitutes a pseudogene. Sequencing used peripheral blood. CDR3 in amino acids: CASSKRGNSNQPQHF. The CDR3 region has the DNA TGTGCCAGCAGCAAACGAGGGAATAGCAATCAGCCCCAGCATTTT.